Below are 29 T cell receptor beta chains sequenced from a single sample in a study of OX40 agonist ivuxolimab in advanced cancers. This table comes from immunoSEQ multiplex PCR, and its TCRdb copy is limited to in-frame clones, with some not included. The repertoire has about 63,000 clones, 75% to 90% of them found once; the top ten carry about a tenth. This sample comprised CD4+ or CD8+ T cells sorted from blood, obtained in a trial of the OX40 agonist ivuxolimab. The receptors here all came from an adult with an advanced solid tumor such as melanoma, head and neck, liver or kidney cancer.

This chain connects TRBV7-6 to TRBJ2-7; no clear D. Germline CDR1 reads SGHVS; CDR2 reads FNYEAQ. V was trimmed by 5 bases and J by 7 bases, leaving 15 bases between them. The CDR3 has 13 amino acids. CDR3: CASSLGPHKEQYF. As DNA, the CDR3 is TGTGCCAGCAGCCTAGGACCCCACAAGGAGCAGTACTTC.

This clone was seen only once. The rearrangement joins TRBV5-1 to TRBJ1-1; 12 bases agree with TRBD1. CDR1 is SGHRS and CDR2 is YFSETQ in the germline V gene. Trimming cost V 1 base and J 4 bases; bases outside gene matches: 2. This CDR3 has 15 residues. The CDR3 nucleotides read TGCGCCAGCAGCTTGATGGGACAGGGGGCCACTGAAGCTTTCTTT. Translated: CASSLMGQGATEAFF.

V gene TRBV10-3 combines with J gene TRBJ2-3, with D unclear. This CDR3 is 14 amino acids long. From germline, CDR1 is ENHRY and CDR2 SYGVKD. Trimming took off 8 bases at V and 0 bases at J, with 12 bases between the two ends. CDR3 sequence reads: CAISRQASTDTQYF. For the CDR3, the DNA is TGTGCCATCTCGCGGCAGGCTAGCACAGATACGCAGTATTTT.

The V gene is TRBV15, the J gene TRBJ1-1, with TRBD1 as a possible D gene (5 bases). V was cut by 0 bases and J by 4 bases, with 12 bases left in between. This CDR3 is built from 15 residues. The germline gives CDR1 LNHNV, CDR2 YYDKDF (reference sequence). CDR3 nucleotide sequence: TGTGCCACCAGCAGAGATATAGGGAGGGGCACTGAAGCTTTCTTT. Protein sequence: CATSRDIGRGTEAFF. The full variable domain, completed using reference TRBV15 and TRBJ1-1, is DAMVIQNPRYQVTQFGKPVTLSCSQTLNHNVMYWYQQKSSQAPKLLFHYYDKDFNNEADTPDNFQSRRPNTSFCFLDIRSPGLGDTAMYLCATSRDIGRGTEAFFGQGTRLTVV.

This chain uses TRBV5-1 with TRBJ2-5, with D possibly being TRBD1 or TRBD2 (6 bases each). This CDR3 is built from 18 residues. Trimming removed 0 bases from V and 0 bases from J, with 18 bases in between. Germline loops: CDR1 SGHRS, CDR2 YFSETQ. The CDR3: CASSLGGLGADHQETQYF. For the CDR3, the DNA is TGCGCCAGCAGCTTGGGGGGACTGGGGGCGGACCACCAAGAGACCCAGTACTTC.

The V gene is TRBV4-1, the J gene TRBJ2-4; D assignment may be TRBD1 or TRBD2 (5 bases each). The CDR3 length is 15 residues. Trimming removed 5 bases from V and 4 bases from J, with 15 bases in between. CDR1 and CDR2 (germline): MGHRA, YSYEKL. CDR3 sequence reads: CASSYPGRSKNIQYF. Written as DNA, the CDR3 is TGCGCCAGCAGCTATCCGGGACGCTCAAAAAACATTCAGTACTTC.

The chain employs TRBV2 and TRBJ1-2, with a possible D match to TRBD1 (5 bases). CDR3 length: 13 residues. In germline, CDR1 is SNHLY, CDR2 FYNNEI. Trimming stripped 2 bases from V and 4 bases from J, with 8 bases between. In DNA, the CDR3 is TGTGCCAGCAGTGAATATGGGGCCTATGGCTACACCTTC. This translates into CASSEYGAYGYTF.

This clone is medium-sized by share. This chain joins TRBV4-1 and TRBJ1-2; 7 bases are a match to TRBD1. Trimming at V came to 5 bases and at J to 4 bases, leaving 4 bases not matched to a gene. The germline V gene encodes CDR1 MGHRA and CDR2 YSYEKL. The CDR3 loop spans 13 amino acids. The CDR3 spells CASSLQGSYGYTF. Written as DNA, the CDR3 is TGCGCCAGCAGCTTACAGGGGAGCTATGGCTACACCTTC.

The rearrangement links TRBV11-2 to TRBJ1-1, with 9 bases that match TRBD1. CDR3 length: 15 residues. The V gene end was trimmed by 0 bases and the J gene end by 1 base; junction bases not matched to a gene: 0. Germline V gene lookup returns CDR1 SGHAT and CDR2 FQNNGV. CDR3 region: CASSLEGQGNTEAFF. CDR3 nucleotides: TGTGCCAGCAGCTTAGAGGGACAGGGGAACACTGAAGCTTTCTTT.

The V gene is TRBV6-5, the J gene TRBJ2-1; 7 positions match TRBD2. The CDR3 consists of 15 residues. Trimming took 8 bases from V and 8 from J; bases not matched to a gene: 15. Germline V gene data show CDR1 as MNHEY and CDR2 as SVGAGI. The chain's CDR3 is CASGLYGAGNHEQFF. DNA of the CDR3: TGTGCCAGCGGTCTTTATGGAGCGGGGAACCATGAGCAGTTCTTC.

The genes are TRBV6-1 and TRBJ1-6; no definite D call. The V gene's germline CDR1 is MNHNS and CDR2 SASEGT. CDR3 length equals 14 residues. V was cut by 0 bases and J by 7 bases, with 7 bases left in between. The CDR3 DNA reads as TGTGCCAGCAGTGAAGCAGGCCAAAATTCACCCCTCCACTTT. This codes for CASSEAGQNSPLHF.

The chain joins TRBV9 to TRBJ1-2; TRBD1 might be the D (6 bases). Germline V gene sequence: CDR1 SGDLS, CDR2 YYNGEE. The germline V and J ends were trimmed by 0 bases and 4 bases, with 16 bases remaining between them. The length of the CDR3 is 16 residues. CDR3: CASSVAVYGTLYGYTF. The CDR3 nucleotides are TGTGCCAGCAGCGTAGCTGTATACGGGACACTCTATGGCTACACCTTC. The full variable domain, rest sourced from reference TRBV9 and TRBJ1-2, is DSGVTQTPKHLITATGQRVTLRCSPRSGDLSVYWYQQSLDQGLQFLIQYYNGEERAKGNILERFSAQQFPDLHSELNLSSLELGDSALYFCASSVAVYGTLYGYTFGSGTRLTVV.

Concerning this clone: Other DNA sequences of this sample code for an identical CDR3. The V call is TRBV5-1, the J call TRBJ1-2; no clear D gene. V lost 0 bases and J 5 bases, leaving 8 bases between the germline ends. CDR3 length: 13 residues. Germline V CDR1 and CDR2: SGHRS, YFSETQ. The CDR3 loop reads CASSLDSEYGYTF. CDR3 nucleotide sequence: TGCGCCAGCAGCTTGGATTCAGAATATGGCTACACCTTC.

This rearrangement joins TRBV5-1 to TRBJ1-2, with no clear D. Germline lookup yields CDR1 SGHRS and CDR2 YFSETQ. There are 14 residues in the CDR3. V was trimmed by 0 bases and J by 2 bases, leaving 8 bases between them. The CDR3 sequence: CASSLDTANYGYTF. CDR3 nucleotide sequence: TGCGCCAGCAGCTTGGATACGGCCAACTATGGCTACACCTTC. Together with reference TRBV5-1 and TRBJ1-2, the CDR3 gives the full variable domain: KAGVTQTPRYLIKTRGQQVTLSCSPISGHRSVSWYQQTPGQGLQFLFEYFSETQRNKGNFPGRFSGRQFSNSRSEMNVSTLELGDSALYLCASSLDTANYGYTFGSGTRLTVV.

The rearrangement uses TRBV7-6 and TRBJ2-5; D is undetermined. CDR3 length: 14 residues. V was pared by 1 base and J by 1 base, with 7 bases between. Germline V gene lookup returns CDR1 SGHVS and CDR2 FNYEAQ. The CDR3, as DNA: TGTGCCAGCAGCTTAGGAGGTATCCAAGAGACCCAGTACTTC. Amino acids: CASSLGGIQETQYF.

The chain couples TRBV19 to TRBJ2-5; D is possibly TRBD1 (6 bases). The V gene's germline CDR1 is LNHDA and CDR2 SQIVND (reference sequence). The CDR3 totals 14 residues. V lost 3 bases to trimming and J lost 7 bases, with 15 bases between them. The CDR3 protein is CASSMGAGYGTQYF. In DNA, the CDR3 is TGTGCCAGTAGTATGGGGGCCGGCTACGGGACCCAGTACTTC.

This clone was detected only once. The V and J genes are TRBV9 and TRBJ2-5, with a weak D call TRBD2 (5 bases). Trimming pared 0 bases from V and 2 bases from J, leaving 8 bases between. CDR1 and CDR2 from the germline V gene are SGDLS and YYNGEE. CDR3 size: 14 residues. This chain's CDR3 is CASSVEGRQETQYF. The CDR3 DNA reads TGTGCCAGCAGCGTAGAAGGGAGACAAGAGACCCAGTACTTC.

This rearrangement joins TRBV11-2 to TRBJ1-1; no clear D. Germline V gives CDR1 SGHAT, CDR2 FQNNGV. With 3 bases removed from V and 0 bases from J, the gap between germline ends came to 11 bases. CDR3 size: 15 residues. CDR3: CASSFGRLMNTEAFF. Here the CDR3 DNA reads TGTGCCAGCAGCTTCGGTCGCCTGATGAACACTGAAGCTTTCTTT. Full variable domain (rest looked up from reference TRBV11-2 and TRBJ1-1): EAGVAQSPRYKIIEKRQSVAFWCNPISGHATLYWYQQILGQGPKLLIQFQNNGVVDDSQLPKDRFSAERLKGVDSTLKIQPAKLEDSAVYLCASSFGRLMNTEAFFGQGTRLTVV.

The chain couples TRBV6-1 to TRBJ1-1, with TRBD1 identical over 9 bases. This CDR3 comprises 16 residues. Germline CDR1 is MNHNS and CDR2 is SASEGT. With V trimmed by 2 bases and J by 0 bases, 4 bases remained unmatched. Here the CDR3 DNA reads TGTGCCAGCAGTGAACAGACAGGGGGTGTGAACACTGAAGCTTTCTTT. Its protein is CASSEQTGGVNTEAFF.

This rearrangement joins TRBV2 to TRBJ2-7, with a possible D match to TRBD1 (5 bases). The V gene's germline CDR1 is SNHLY and CDR2 FYNNEI. Trimming stripped 4 bases from V and 3 bases from J, with 13 bases between. The CDR3 is made up of 14 amino acids. CDR3 region: CASSVSGHLYEQYF. The CDR3 DNA reads as TGTGCCAGCAGTGTTTCCGGACACCTCTACGAGCAGTACTTC. The variable domain in full, with the rest retrieved from reference TRBV2 and TRBJ2-7, is EPEVTQTPSHQVTQMGQEVILRCVPISNHLYFYWYRQILGQKVEFLVSFYNNEISEKSEIFDDQFSVERPDGSNFTLKIRSTKLEDSAMYFCASSVSGHLYEQYFGPGTRLTVT.

In its sample, this clone was seen a few times. V gene TRBV5-5 combines with J gene TRBJ2-5; 8 bases are a match to TRBD1. J was trimmed by 2 bases and V by 0 bases; bases with no gene match: 6. CDR1 and CDR2 from the germline V gene are SGHKS and YYEKEE (reference sequence). The CDR3 has 16 residues. The CDR3 coding sequence is TGTGCCAGCAGCTTGGGGCAGGGGGCCGGGCAAGAGACCCAGTACTTC. The encoded protein is CASSLGQGAGQETQYF.

The rearrangement joins TRBV5-4 to TRBJ2-1, with 11 bases lining up with TRBD2. The junction had 3 bases not matched to a gene; V was cut back by 1 base and J by 6 bases. From germline, CDR1 is SGHNT and CDR2 YYREEE (reference sequence). The CDR3 sequence is 15 residues long. This CDR3 is CASSLTSGRGNEQFF. Here the CDR3 DNA reads TGTGCCAGCAGCTTGACTAGCGGGAGAGGCAATGAGCAGTTCTTC.

V usage is TRBV2 and J usage is TRBJ2-1; D is ambiguous. V lost 3 bases and J 2 bases, leaving 11 bases between the germline ends. Germline CDR1 SNHLY, CDR2 FYNNEI. CDR3 length: 15 amino acids. The DNA for the CDR3 is TGTGCCAGCAGTGAGGTGGCAGGAACCTACAATGAGCAGTTCTTC. Amino acid sequence: CASSEVAGTYNEQFF.

This chain uses TRBV29-1 with TRBJ2-7; 7 nucleotides line up with TRBD1. CDR1 and CDR2 from the germline V gene are SQVTM and ANQGSEA. The CDR3 is 11 amino acids. The junction had 2 bases not matched to a gene; V was cut back by 6 bases and J by 3 bases. CDR3 in DNA: TGCAGCGTGACAGGGTTCTACGAGCAGTACTTC. This gives the protein CSVTGFYEQYF.

The chain carries TRBV2 and TRBJ1-1; no firm D call. V lost 2 bases, J lost 3 bases, and 10 bases lay in between. From germline, CDR1 is SNHLY and CDR2 FYNNEI. The CDR3 contains 14 residues. The CDR3 nucleotides are TGTGCCAGCAGTGAACTGCGGGAGGACACTGAAGCTTTCTTT. It specifies CASSELREDTEAFF.

In its sample, this clone was seen once. The CDR3 is CASSVGYTEAFF. CDR3 DNA sequence: TGTGCCAGCAGCGTAGGGTACACTGAAGCTTTCTTT. The J gene is TRBJ1-1, the V gene TRBV28; D call uncertain. V lost 6 bases, J lost 3 bases, and 8 bases lay in between. Germline loops: CDR1 MDHEN, CDR2 SYDVKM. This CDR3 region has 12 residues.

V usage is TRBV5-6 and J usage is TRBJ2-7; D perhaps matches TRBD2 (6 bases). V gave up 3 bases and J gave up 7 bases, with 20 bases separating them. The CDR3 runs 15 residues. The V gene's germline CDR1 is SGHDT and CDR2 YYEEEE. CDR3 nucleotide sequence: TGTGCCAGCAGCTGGGGAACCGGGAGTGGGAGGGAGCAGTACTTC. Translation gives CASSWGTGSGREQYF. The variable domain in full, completed from reference TRBV5-6 and TRBJ2-7, reads DAGVTQSPTHLIKTRGQQVTLRCSPKSGHDTVSWYQQALGQGPQFIFQYYEEEERQRGNFPDRFSGHQFPNYSSELNVNALLLGDSALYLCASSWGTGSGREQYFGPGTRLTVT.

Only one count was recorded for this clone. The rearrangement uses TRBV11-3 and TRBJ1-2, with D perhaps matching TRBD1 (5 bases). The CDR3 has 15 amino acids. Germline lookup yields CDR1 SGHNT and CDR2 YENEEA. Trimming took off 4 bases at V and 0 bases at J, with 12 bases between the two ends. The CDR3 nucleotides read TGTGCCAGCAGCTACCAGGGCTACTCTAACTATGGCTACACCTTC. Amino acids: CASSYQGYSNYGYTF.

The table lists this clone with a few counts. This chain uses TRBV28 with TRBJ1-5, with D perhaps matching TRBD1 (6 bases). Germline V lookup: CDR1 MDHEN, CDR2 SYDVKM. The V end was cut by 6 bases, the J end by 5 bases, with 14 bases between. CDR3 length: 14 amino acids. In DNA, the CDR3 is TGTGCCAGCAGCCCTCAACAGGGAGATCAGCCCCAGCATTTT. It translates to CASSPQQGDQPQHF.